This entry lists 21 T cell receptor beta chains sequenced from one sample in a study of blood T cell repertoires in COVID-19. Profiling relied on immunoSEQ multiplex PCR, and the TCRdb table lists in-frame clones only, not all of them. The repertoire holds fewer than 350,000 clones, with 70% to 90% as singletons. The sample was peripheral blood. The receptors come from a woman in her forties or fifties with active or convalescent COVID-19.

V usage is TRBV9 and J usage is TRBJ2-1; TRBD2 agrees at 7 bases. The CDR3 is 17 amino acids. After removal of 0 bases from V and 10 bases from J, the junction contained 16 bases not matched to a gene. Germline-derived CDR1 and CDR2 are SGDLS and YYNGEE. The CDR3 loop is CASSVDPGLAVRGEQFF. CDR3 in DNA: TGTGCCAGCAGCGTAGACCCCGGTCTAGCGGTGCGCGGGGAGCAGTTCTTC.

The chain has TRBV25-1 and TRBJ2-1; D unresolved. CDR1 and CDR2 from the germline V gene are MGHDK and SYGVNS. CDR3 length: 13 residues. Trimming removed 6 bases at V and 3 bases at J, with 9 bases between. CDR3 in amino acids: CASRAAHYNEQFF. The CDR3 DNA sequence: TGTGCCAGCAGAGCAGCGCACTACAATGAGCAGTTCTTC.

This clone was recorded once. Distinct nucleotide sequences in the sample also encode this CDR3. Here the CDR3 reads CASSFRETQYF. CDR3 DNA sequence: TGTGCCAGCAGCTTTCGGGAGACCCAGTACTTC. V gene TRBV7-9 combines with J gene TRBJ2-5; D is uncertain. Germline assignment: CDR1 SEHNR and CDR2 FQNEAQ (reference sequence). There are 11 residues in the CDR3. The V end lost 3 bases, the J end lost 5 bases, and 4 bases lay between the germline ends.

CDR3 in DNA: TGTGCCAGTAGTCCACTGTGGACAGATGGCAATCAGCCCCAGCATTTT. This codes for CASSPLWTDGNQPQHF. V and J are TRBV19 and TRBJ1-5; perhaps TRBD1 as D (6 bases). The CDR3 is 16 amino acids. V was trimmed by 5 bases and J by 2 bases, leaving 16 bases between them. CDR1 and CDR2 (germline): LNHDA, SQIVND (reference sequence).

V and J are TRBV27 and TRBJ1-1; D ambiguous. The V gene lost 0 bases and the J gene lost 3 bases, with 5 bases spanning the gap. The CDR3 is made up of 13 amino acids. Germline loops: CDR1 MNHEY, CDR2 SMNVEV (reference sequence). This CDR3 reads CASSLSRYTEAFF. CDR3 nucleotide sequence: TGTGCCAGCAGTTTATCTCGGTACACTGAAGCTTTCTTT.

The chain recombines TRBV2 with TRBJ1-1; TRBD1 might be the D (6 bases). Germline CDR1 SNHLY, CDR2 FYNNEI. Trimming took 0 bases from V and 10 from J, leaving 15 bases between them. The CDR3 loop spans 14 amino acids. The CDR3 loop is CASSEAAGVWRAFF. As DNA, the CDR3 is TGTGCCAGCAGTGAAGCGGCAGGGGTTTGGCGAGCTTTCTTT.

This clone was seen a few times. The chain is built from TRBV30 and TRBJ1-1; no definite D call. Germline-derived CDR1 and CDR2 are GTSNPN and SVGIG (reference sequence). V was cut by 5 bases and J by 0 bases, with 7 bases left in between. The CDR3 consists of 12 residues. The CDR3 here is CAWFRMNTEAFF. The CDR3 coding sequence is TGTGCCTGGTTTCGTATGAACACTGAAGCTTTCTTT.

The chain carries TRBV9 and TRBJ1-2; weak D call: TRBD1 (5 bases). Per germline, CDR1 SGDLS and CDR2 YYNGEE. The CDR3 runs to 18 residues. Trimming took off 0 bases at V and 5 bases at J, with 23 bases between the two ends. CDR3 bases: TGTGCCAGCAGCGTAGTCTCGATTTGGACCTCGGAGGGGTATGGCTACACCTTC. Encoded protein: CASSVVSIWTSEGYGYTF. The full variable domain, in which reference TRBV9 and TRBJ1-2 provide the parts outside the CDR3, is DSGVTQTPKHLITATGQRVTLRCSPRSGDLSVYWYQQSLDQGLQFLIQYYNGEERAKGNILERFSAQQFPDLHSELNLSSLELGDSALYFCASSVVSIWTSEGYGYTFGSGTRLTVV.

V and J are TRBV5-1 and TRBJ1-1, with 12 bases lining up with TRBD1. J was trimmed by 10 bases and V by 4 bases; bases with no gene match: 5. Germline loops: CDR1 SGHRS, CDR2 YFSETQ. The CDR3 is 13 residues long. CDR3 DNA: TGCGCCAGCAGCAGTAGGGACAGGGGGCCAGCTTTCTTT. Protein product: CASSSRDRGPAFF.

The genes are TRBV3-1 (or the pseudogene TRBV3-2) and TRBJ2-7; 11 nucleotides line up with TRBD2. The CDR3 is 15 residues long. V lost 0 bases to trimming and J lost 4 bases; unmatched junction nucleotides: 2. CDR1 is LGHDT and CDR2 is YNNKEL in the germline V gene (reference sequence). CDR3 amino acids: CASSQEGLAAYEQYF. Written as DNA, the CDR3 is TGTGCCAGCAGCCAAGAGGGACTAGCGGCGTACGAGCAGTACTTC.

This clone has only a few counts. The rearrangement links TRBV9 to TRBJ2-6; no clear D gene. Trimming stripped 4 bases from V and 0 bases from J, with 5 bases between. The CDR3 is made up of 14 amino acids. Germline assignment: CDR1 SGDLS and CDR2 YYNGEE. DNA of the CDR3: TGTGCCAGCAGCTTGTACTCTGGGGCCAACGTCCTGACTTTC. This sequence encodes CASSLYSGANVLTF.

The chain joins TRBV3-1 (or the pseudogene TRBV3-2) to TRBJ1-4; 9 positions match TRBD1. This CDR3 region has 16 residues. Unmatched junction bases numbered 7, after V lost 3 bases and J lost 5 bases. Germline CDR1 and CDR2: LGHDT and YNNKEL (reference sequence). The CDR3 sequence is CASSQGPGTGNEKLFF. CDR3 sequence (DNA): TGTGCCAGCAGCCAGGGGCCGGGGACAGGGAATGAAAAACTGTTTTTT.

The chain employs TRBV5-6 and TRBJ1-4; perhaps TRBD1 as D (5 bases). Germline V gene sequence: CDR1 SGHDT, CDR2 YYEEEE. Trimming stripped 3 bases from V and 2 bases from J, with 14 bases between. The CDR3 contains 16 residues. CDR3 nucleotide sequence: TGTGCCAGCAGCTCTGGACATTTCTCCACTAATGAAAAACTGTTTTTT. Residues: CASSSGHFSTNEKLFF.

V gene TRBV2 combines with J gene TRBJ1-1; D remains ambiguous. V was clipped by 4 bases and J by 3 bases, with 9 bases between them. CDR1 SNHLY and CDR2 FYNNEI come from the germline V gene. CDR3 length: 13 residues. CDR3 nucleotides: TGTGCCAGCAGTGTATTTGGGCACACTGAAGCTTTCTTT. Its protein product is CASSVFGHTEAFF.

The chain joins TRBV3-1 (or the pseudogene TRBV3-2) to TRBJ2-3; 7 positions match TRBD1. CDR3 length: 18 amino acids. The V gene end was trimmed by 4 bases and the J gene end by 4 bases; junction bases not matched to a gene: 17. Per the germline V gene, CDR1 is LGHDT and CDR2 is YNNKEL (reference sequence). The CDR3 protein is CASSLKFPQGGQADTQYF. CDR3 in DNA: TGTGCCAGCAGCCTCAAGTTCCCACAGGGCGGACAGGCAGATACGCAGTATTTT.

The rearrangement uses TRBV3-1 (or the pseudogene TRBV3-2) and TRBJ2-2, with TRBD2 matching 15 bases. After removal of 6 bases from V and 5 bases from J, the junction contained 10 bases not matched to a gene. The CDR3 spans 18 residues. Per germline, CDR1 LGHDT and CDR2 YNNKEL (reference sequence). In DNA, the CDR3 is TGTGCCAGCAGTCGCGGGACTAGCGGGAGGTCGCGGACCGGGGAGCTGTTTTTT. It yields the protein CASSRGTSGRSRTGELFF.

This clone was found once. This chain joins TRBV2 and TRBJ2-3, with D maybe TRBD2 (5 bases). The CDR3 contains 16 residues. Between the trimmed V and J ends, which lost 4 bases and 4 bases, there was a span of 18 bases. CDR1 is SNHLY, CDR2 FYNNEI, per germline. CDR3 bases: TGTGCCAGCAGTGGGGCCGGGATTTTGAGCCCAGATACGCAGTATTTT. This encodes CASSGAGILSPDTQYF.

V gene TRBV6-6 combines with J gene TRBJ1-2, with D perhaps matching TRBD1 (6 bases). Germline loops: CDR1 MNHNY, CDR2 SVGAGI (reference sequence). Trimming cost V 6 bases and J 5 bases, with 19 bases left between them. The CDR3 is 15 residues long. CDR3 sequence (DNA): TGTGCCAGCAGCACCGTGCCCAAAGGGGGTTATGGCTACACCTTC. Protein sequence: CASSTVPKGGYGYTF.

CDR3 protein: CASSYAGGTPLHF. CDR3 DNA: TGTGCCAGCAGTTACGCGGGGGGAACACCCCTCCACTTT. This chain connects TRBV6-5 to TRBJ1-6; D is perhaps TRBD1 (5 bases). Germline V CDR1 and CDR2: MNHEY, SVGAGI. Trimming removed 2 bases at V and 11 bases at J, with 10 bases between. CDR3 length equals 13 residues.

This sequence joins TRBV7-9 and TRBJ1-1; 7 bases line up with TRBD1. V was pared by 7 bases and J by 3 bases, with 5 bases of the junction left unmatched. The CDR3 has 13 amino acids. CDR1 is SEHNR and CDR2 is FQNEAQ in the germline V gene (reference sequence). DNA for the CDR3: TGTGCCAGCAAATTAACAGGGGACACTGAAGCTTTCTTT. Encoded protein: CASKLTGDTEAFF.

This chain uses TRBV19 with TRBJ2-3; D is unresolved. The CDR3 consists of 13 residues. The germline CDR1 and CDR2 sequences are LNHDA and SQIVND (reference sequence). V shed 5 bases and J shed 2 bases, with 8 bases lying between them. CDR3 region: CASSSQDTDTQYF. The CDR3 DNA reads TGTGCCAGTAGTTCGCAGGACACAGATACGCAGTATTTT.